The 4 T cell receptor beta chains below all came from one sample that was sequenced in a study of CD8+ T cells in alopecia areata. RNA was extracted and reverse transcribed into cDNA as the sequencing template. Clones were read by immunoSEQ multiplex PCR, and TCRdb kept only the in-frame ones, dropping some. Of 90,000 to 150,000 clones in the sample, 50% to 55% were seen once. The sample's treatment: oral pan-JAK inhibitor, 5-10 mg twice daily. This sample comprised CD4+ T cells sorted from blood, obtained at week 4, from a patient treated with tofacitinib. The source is a human donor with alopecia areata.

The chain has TRBV14 and TRBJ1-2; D is perhaps TRBD1 (5 bases). Germline V CDR1 and CDR2: SGHDN, FVKESK. This CDR3 contains 15 residues. With 2 bases removed from V and 6 bases from J, the gap between germline ends came to 16 bases. CDR3 nucleotide sequence: TGTGCCAGCAGCCAAACTCCAAACGGGGGTAATGGCTACACCTTC. It yields the protein CASSQTPNGGNGYTF.

This clone turned up a few times. The chain has TRBV27 and TRBJ1-1; D gene uncertain. The CDR3 loop spans 13 amino acids. Germline-derived CDR1 and CDR2 are MNHEY and SMNVEV (reference sequence). Trimming removed 3 bases at V and 1 base at J, with 6 bases between. The chain's CDR3 is CASSFRQNTEAFF. DNA of the CDR3: TGTGCCAGCAGTTTTAGGCAGAACACTGAAGCTTTCTTT.

The V call is TRBV30, the J call TRBJ1-1; TRBD1 agrees at 7 bases. CDR3 length equals 13 residues. Per the germline V gene, CDR1 is GTSNPN and CDR2 is SVGIG (reference sequence). The trim removed 1 base at V and 1 base at J, leaving 0 bases unmatched. The CDR3 bases are TGTGCCTGGAGTGACAGGGGGAACACTGAAGCTTTCTTT. Amino acid sequence: CAWSDRGNTEAFF.

The J gene is TRBJ1-1, the V gene TRBV5-1, with 9 bases that match TRBD1. The germline V gene encodes CDR1 SGHRS and CDR2 YFSETQ. This CDR3 region has 17 residues. J was trimmed by 4 bases and V by 5 bases; bases with no gene match: 15. CDR3 sequence reads: CASRPRPGTGRGTEAFF. The CDR3 DNA follows: TGCGCCAGCAGACCTCGTCCCGGGACAGGGAGGGGCACTGAAGCTTTCTTT.